Each of the 5 T cell receptor beta chains below was sequenced from the same sample in a study of T cell repertoires in aging, cancer and after chemotherapy. Amplification of TCR beta used genomic DNA extracted from peripheral blood. Multiplex touch-down PCR with TRB-A/B primers amplified rearranged V-D-J TRB sequences. MiXCR, run by TCRdb on the multiplex PCR reads, gives a single entry per CDR3 protein. The sample has over a thousand distinct CDR3 sequences, around three fifths seen once. Sequences were obtained from blood. These TCRs come from a human donor with a blood cancer.

The chain has TRBV30 and TRBJ1-5; tentative D call: TRBD1 (6 bases). The CDR3 sequence is 13 residues long. The germline V gene has CDR1 GTSNPN and CDR2 SVGIG (reference sequence). The germline V and J ends were trimmed by 2 bases and 8 bases, with 13 bases remaining between them. CDR3 residues: CAWSPQPGEPQHF. CDR3 DNA: TGTGCCTGGAGTCCTCAGCCAGGGGAGCCCCAGCATTTT.

To note about this clonotype: A clone one base away is much larger, so this may be a read error. The rearrangement joins TRBV19 to TRBJ2-1; D uncertain. Looked up from germline, CDR1 is LNHDA and CDR2 is SQIVND (reference sequence). The CDR3 has 13 residues. Deletions cut 3 bases from V and 7 bases from J, with 10 bases between. CDR3 DNA: TGTGCCAGTAGTATCCAGGTAGTGAATGAGCAGTTCTTC. Its protein is CASSIQVVNEQFF.

V is TRBV12-3 or TRBV12-4 and J is TRBJ2-3; possibly TRBD2 for D (7 bases). The CDR3 consists of 15 residues. V was pared by 7 bases and J by 10 bases, with 24 bases between. CDR3 nucleotide sequence: TGTGCCAGCATCAAGGGGGGGGACGCTAGGGGATCGCAGTATTTT. Translation: CASIKGGDARGSQYF.

This clonotype has just a few counts. The V and J genes are TRBV19 and TRBJ2-5; D might be TRBD1 or TRBD2, each matching 5 bases. CDR1 is LNHDA, CDR2 SQIVND, per germline (reference sequence). Trimming cost V 4 bases and J 2 bases, with 17 bases left between them. This CDR3 has 16 residues. The CDR3 protein is CASSTSGVGEQETQYF. The CDR3 region has the DNA TGTGCCAGTAGTACGTCTGGCGTGGGGGAACAAGAGACCCAGTACTTC.

The V call is TRBV27, the J call TRBJ2-7, with D possibly being TRBD1 (5 bases). CDR3 size: 14 residues. CDR1 MNHEY and CDR2 SMNVEV come from the germline V gene (reference sequence). V lost 6 bases, J lost 2 bases, and 14 bases lay in between. In DNA form, the CDR3 reads TGTGCCAGCAGGTTGGCAAGGGGTCCCTACGAGCAGTACTTC. This encodes CASRLARGPYEQYF.